These T cell receptor beta chains were read from a single sample in a study of T cells after yellow fever vaccination. TCRdb recomputed calls from the 5' RACE reads with MiXCR, one row per CDR3 protein. Of about 69,000 distinct CDR3 sequences in the sample, about 6% were seen once. Specimen: CD4+ T cells sorted from PBMCs, collected roughly 15 days after the first yellow fever vaccination. The receptor source for this set is a man between 18 and 35 years old who received the YFV17D yellow fever vaccine. Each CDR3 is given with its conserved first and last residue. The D gene is left open where the match is weak. Only part of the rows carry a size: once, few, many, or a class if the clone is expanded.

V	size	D	J	CDR3	DNA
TRBV30	many	-	TRBJ2-7	CAWSAQTGYEQYF	TGTGCCTGGAGTGCACAGACCGGATACGAGCAGTACTTC
TRBV12-3/TRBV12-4	many	-	TRBJ1-3	CASSRPSGNTIYF	TGTGCCAGCAGTCGACCTTCTGGAAACACCATATATTTT
TRBV5-1	many	-	TRBJ1-1	CASSLQRTNTEAFF	TGCGCCAGCAGTCTTCAACGGACGAACACTGAAGCTTTCTTT
TRBV5-5	few	-	TRBJ2-1	CASSLGGQGFDEQFF	TGTGCCAGCAGCTTGGGGGGGCAAGGTTTCGATGAGCAGTTCTTC
TRBV12-3/TRBV12-4	many	-	TRBJ1-5	CASSHGALNQPQHF	TGTGCCAGCAGTCACGGGGCACTAAATCAGCCCCAGCATTTT
TRBV5-1	many	TRBD2	TRBJ2-3	CASSLAPGGGAPDTQYF	TGCGCCAGCAGCTTGGCCCCAGGCGGGGGGGCCCCAGATACGCAGTATTTT
TRBV7-2	few	-	TRBJ2-3	CASAYMGPGAMDTQYF	TGTGCCAGCGCCTATATGGGTCCGGGGGCTATGGATACGCAGTATTTT
TRBV4-2	many	-	TRBJ2-3	CASSQEPRGGSTDTQYF	TGTGCCAGCAGCCAAGAGCCACGAGGGGGTAGCACAGATACGCAGTATTTT
TRBV7-9	many	-	TRBJ1-1	CASSLEAGSKAFF	TGTGCCAGCAGCCTAGAGGCAGGGAGTAAAGCTTTCTTT
TRBV7-2	many	TRBD1	TRBJ1-5	CASSRDRDDQPQHF	TGTGCCAGCAGCCGCGACAGGGACGATCAGCCCCAGCATTTT
TRBV6-5	many	-	TRBJ2-6	CASSYQGAGANVLTF	TGTGCCAGCAGTTATCAAGGGGCAGGGGCCAACGTCCTGACTTTC
TRBV28	many	-	TRBJ1-6	CASSLAVGRVHSPLHF	TGTGCCAGCAGTTTGGCGGTTGGCAGGGTGCATTCACCCCTCCACTTT
TRBV5-1	many	-	TRBJ1-2	CASSLVTEFYGYTF	TGCGCCAGCAGCTTGGTGACAGAGTTCTATGGCTACACCTTC
TRBV7-6	many	TRBD2	TRBJ2-1	CASSTGTSGGHSSYNEQFF	TGTGCCAGCAGCACGGGGACTAGCGGGGGGCACAGCTCCTACAATGAGCAGTTCTTC
TRBV18	many	TRBD1	TRBJ1-3	CASSPPGTGFSGNTIYF	TGTGCCAGCTCACCACCAGGGACAGGTTTCTCCGGAAACACCATATATTTT
TRBV12-5	many	TRBD1	TRBJ2-7	CASGLGQGALSF	TGTGCTAGTGGTTTGGGACAGGGGGCCCTCTCCTTC
TRBV6-5	many	-	TRBJ1-4	CASSSMASIGYEKLFF	TGTGCCAGCAGTTCGATGGCCTCCATAGGATATGAAAAACTGTTTTTT
TRBV14	many	TRBD2	TRBJ2-5	CASQTSARETQYF	TGTGCCAGCCAGACTAGCGCGAGAGAGACCCAGTACTTC
TRBV5-4	many	-	TRBJ2-3	CASSSPGSGITDTQYF	TGTGCCAGCAGCTCTCCGGGTAGCGGTATCACAGATACGCAGTATTTT
TRBV11-3	many	-	TRBJ2-1	CASSLDGTTNNEQFF	TGTGCCAGCAGCTTAGATGGGACAACAAACAATGAGCAGTTCTTC
TRBV7-9	medium-sized	-	TRBJ2-2	CASSLPRNTGELFF	TGTGCCAGCAGCCTGCCCAGGAACACCGGGGAGCTGTTTTTT
TRBV4-2	many	-	TRBJ1-5	CASSRASNQPQHF	TGTGCCAGCAGCAGGGCGAGCAATCAGCCCCAGCATTTT
TRBV5-1	many	-	TRBJ1-3	CASSLALDGNTIYF	TGCGCCAGCAGCTTGGCTCTCGACGGAAACACCATATATTTT
TRBV5-1	few	TRBD1	TRBJ2-1	CASSFIKGALSSYNEQFF	TGCGCCAGCAGCTTCATTAAGGGGGCTTTAAGCTCCTACAATGAGCAGTTCTTC
TRBV4-3	many	TRBD2	TRBJ2-5	CASSQVLLAGGQETQYF	TGCGCCAGCAGCCAAGTCCTACTAGCGGGGGGACAAGAGACCCAGTACTTC
TRBV7-9	many	-	TRBJ2-3	CASSLARSTRTDTQYF	TGTGCCAGCAGCTTAGCTCGGTCCACCCGCACAGATACGCAGTATTTT
TRBV6-6	-	-	TRBJ2-1	CASSATTYNEQFF	TGTGCCAGCAGCGCGACAACCTACAATGAGCAGTTCTTC
TRBV7-2	many	TRBD2	TRBJ2-5	CASSFTAGVQETQYF	TGTGCCAGCAGCTTTACAGCGGGGGTGCAAGAGACCCAGTACTTC
TRBV5-1	many	TRBD2	TRBJ2-3	CASSFQRGGTSTDTQYF	TGCGCCAGCAGCTTCCAGCGGGGGGGGACTAGCACAGATACGCAGTATTTT
TRBV20-1	many	-	TRBJ1-6	CSASGPAGISPLHF	TGCAGTGCTAGCGGACCGGCCGGAATATCACCCCTCCACTTT
TRBV4-2	many	-	TRBJ2-3	CASSQDLPGGDTQYF	TGTGCCAGCAGCCAAGACCTACCTGGCGGGGATACGCAGTATTTT
TRBV6-5	many	-	TRBJ1-5	CASSYWQGGKPQHF	TGTGCCAGCAGTTACTGGCAAGGGGGAAAGCCCCAGCATTTT
TRBV12-3/TRBV12-4	many	TRBD1	TRBJ2-1	CASSPLGQGGGNEQFF	TGTGCCAGCAGTCCCCTTGGACAGGGGGGTGGTAATGAGCAGTTCTTC
TRBV4-3	many	-	TRBJ2-7	CASSLRDLSSYEQYF	TGCGCCAGCAGCCTCCGGGACTTGAGCTCCTACGAGCAGTACTTC
TRBV20-1	many	TRBD2	TRBJ2-5	CSARVPSGGQETQYF	TGCAGTGCTAGAGTTCCTAGCGGGGGCCAAGAGACCCAGTACTTC
TRBV20-1	many	-	TRBJ2-2	CSARDPLLGVTGELFF	TGCAGTGCTAGAGATCCCCTCTTGGGGGTCACCGGGGAGCTGTTTTTT